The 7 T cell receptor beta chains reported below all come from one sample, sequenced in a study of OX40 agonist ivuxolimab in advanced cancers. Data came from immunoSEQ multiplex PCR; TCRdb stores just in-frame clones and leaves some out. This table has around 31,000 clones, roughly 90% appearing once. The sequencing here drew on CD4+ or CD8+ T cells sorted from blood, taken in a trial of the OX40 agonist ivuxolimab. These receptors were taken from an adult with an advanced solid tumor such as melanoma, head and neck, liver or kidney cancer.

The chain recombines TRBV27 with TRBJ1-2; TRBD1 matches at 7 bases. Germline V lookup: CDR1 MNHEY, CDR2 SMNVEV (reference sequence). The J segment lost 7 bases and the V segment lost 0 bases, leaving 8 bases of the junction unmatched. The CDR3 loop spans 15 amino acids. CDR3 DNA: TGTGCCAGCAGTTTATCGAGGGCAGGGGGAAGTGGCTACACCTTC. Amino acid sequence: CASSLSRAGGSGYTF.

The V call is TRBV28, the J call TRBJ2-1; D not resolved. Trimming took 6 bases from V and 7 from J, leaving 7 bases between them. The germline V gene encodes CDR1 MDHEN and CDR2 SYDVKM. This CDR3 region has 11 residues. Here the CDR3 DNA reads TGTGCCAGCAGCTTGCTGAATGAGCAGTTCTTC. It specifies CASSLLNEQFF.

The CDR3 protein is CASSEGGGTGRYEQYF. The CDR3 nucleotides read TGTGCCAGCAGTGAGGGGGGTGGGACAGGGAGGTACGAGCAGTACTTC. This rearrangement joins TRBV6-1 to TRBJ2-7, with 9 nucleotides matching TRBD1. The CDR3 runs to 16 residues. Trimming cost V 3 bases and J 4 bases; bases outside gene matches: 10. From germline, CDR1 is MNHNS and CDR2 SASEGT.

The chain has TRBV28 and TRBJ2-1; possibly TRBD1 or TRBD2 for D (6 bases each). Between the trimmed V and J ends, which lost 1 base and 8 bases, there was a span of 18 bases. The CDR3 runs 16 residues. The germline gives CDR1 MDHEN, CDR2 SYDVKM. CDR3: CASSLFFWGAVDEQFF. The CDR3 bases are TGTGCCAGCAGTTTATTTTTCTGGGGGGCCGTCGATGAGCAGTTCTTC.

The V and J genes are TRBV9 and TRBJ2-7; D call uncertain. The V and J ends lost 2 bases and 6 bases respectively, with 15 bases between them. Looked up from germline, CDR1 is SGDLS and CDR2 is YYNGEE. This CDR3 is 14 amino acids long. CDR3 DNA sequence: TGTGCCAGCAGCGTTGACGGCGGCGTCTTCGAGCAGTACTTC. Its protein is CASSVDGGVFEQYF.

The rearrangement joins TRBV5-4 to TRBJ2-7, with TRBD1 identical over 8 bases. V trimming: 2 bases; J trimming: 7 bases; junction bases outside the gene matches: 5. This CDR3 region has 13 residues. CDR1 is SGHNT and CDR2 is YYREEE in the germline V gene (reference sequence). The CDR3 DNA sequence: TGTGCCAGCAGCTTTCAGGGGGCGGGAGAGCAGTACTTC. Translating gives CASSFQGAGEQYF.

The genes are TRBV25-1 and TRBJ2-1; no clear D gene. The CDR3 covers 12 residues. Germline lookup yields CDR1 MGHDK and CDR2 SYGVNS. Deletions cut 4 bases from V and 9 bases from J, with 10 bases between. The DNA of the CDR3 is TGTGCCAGCAGTGTCGCTGGCCTTGAGCAGTTCTTC. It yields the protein CASSVAGLEQFF.